This TCR beta chain emerged from a study of cytomegalovirus exposure and HLA in healthy donors. Points from the study as a whole: The authors later linked a missense DCLRE1C variant to TCR beta V- and J-gene trimming. TCR association rates varied by HLA locus in a later analysis, with DRB1 highest and HLA-C lowest.

On this clone itself: Its specificity is not known.

PCR employed 60 Vbeta and 13 Jbeta primers. The assay was immunoSEQ multiplex PCR, and TCRdb's table has in-frame clones only and misses some. There are 92,000 or so clones in the sample; about two thirds occur only once, and roughly 21% lies in the top ten. The material sequenced was PBMCs. This receptor was taken from a woman in her 50s in good health and CMV-seropositive.

This CDR3 reads CASSLDRAETQYF. The CDR3, as DNA: TGTGCCAGCAGCCTGGACAGGGCGGAGACCCAGTACTTC. The chain uses TRBV7-7 and TRBJ2-5, with 8 positions matching TRBD1. The CDR3 contains 13 residues. From germline, CDR1 is SSHAT and CDR2 FNYEAQ (reference sequence). V lost 5 bases and J lost 5; bases outside the gene matches: 4. The entire variable domain, with the rest obtained from reference TRBV7-7 and TRBJ2-5, is as follows: GAGVSQSPRYKVTKRGQDVTLRCDPISSHATLYWYQQALGQGPEFLTYFNYEAQPDKSGLPSDRFSAERPEGSISTLTIQRTEQRDSAMYRCASSLDRAETQYFGPGTRLLVL.